This section outlines one T cell receptor beta chain sequence together with its context. Libraries used 5'RACE template switching adding universal primer site and UMIs. TCRdb re-called the 5' RACE reads, yielding one record per CDR3 amino acid sequence without DNA. The table lists some 280,000 distinct CDR3 sequences. The CDR3 has 12 residues. The V gene's germline CDR1 is KGHSH and CDR2 LQKENI. This sample stems from a study of T cells expressing NK-cell markers. The source material was blood T cells: a sorted CD56 or NKG2C T cell subset, CD4+ or CD8+ T cells, or bulk PBMC T cells (not recorded which). The TCR comes from a man between 18 and 35 years old in good health. This rearrangement joins TRBV18 to TRBJ2-1. CDR3 loop: CASSPRGAEQFF.